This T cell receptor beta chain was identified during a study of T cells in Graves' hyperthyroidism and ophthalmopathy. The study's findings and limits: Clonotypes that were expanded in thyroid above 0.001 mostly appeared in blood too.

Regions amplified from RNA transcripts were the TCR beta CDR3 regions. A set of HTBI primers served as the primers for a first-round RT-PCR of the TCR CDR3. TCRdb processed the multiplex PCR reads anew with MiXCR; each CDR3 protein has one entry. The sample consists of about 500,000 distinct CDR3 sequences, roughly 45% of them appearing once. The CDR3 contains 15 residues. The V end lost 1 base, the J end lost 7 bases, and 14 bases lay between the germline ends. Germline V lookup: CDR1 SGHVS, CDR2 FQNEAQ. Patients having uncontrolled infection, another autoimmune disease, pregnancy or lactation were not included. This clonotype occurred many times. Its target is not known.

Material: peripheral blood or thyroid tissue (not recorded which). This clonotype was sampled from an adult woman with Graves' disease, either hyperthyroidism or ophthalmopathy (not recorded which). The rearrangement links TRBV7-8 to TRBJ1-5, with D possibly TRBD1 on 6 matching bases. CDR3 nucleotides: TGTGCCAGCAGCTTAGTAACTGGGGGCATGCAGCCCCAGCATTTT. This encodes CASSLVTGGMQPQHF.